What follows are 11 T cell receptor beta chains derived from one specimen sequenced in a study of OX40 agonist ivuxolimab in advanced cancers. Generated by immunoSEQ multiplex PCR, the TCRdb table keeps only in-frame clones and is missing some. This repertoire shows some 39,000 clones, 70% to 90% found once; its top ten account for roughly 13%. Specimen: CD4+ or CD8+ T cells sorted from blood, collected in a trial of the OX40 agonist ivuxolimab. The receptors derive from an adult with an advanced solid tumor such as melanoma, head and neck, liver or kidney cancer.

This clone was picked up one time. This rearrangement joins TRBV5-4 to TRBJ2-7; 9 bases agree with TRBD2. The CDR3 covers 14 residues. CDR1 and CDR2 (germline): SGHNT, YYREEE (reference sequence). V gave up 2 bases and J gave up 4 bases; unmatched junction bases: 4. CDR3 sequence (DNA): TGTGCCAGCAGCTTCGGGACTAGCTCTTACGAGCAGTACTTC. It encodes CASSFGTSSYEQYF.

The rearrangement links TRBV6-6 to TRBJ2-7; TRBD2 matches 7 bases. The ends lost 10 bases at V and 1 base at J; junction bases unmatched: 7. Germline V lookup: CDR1 MNHNY, CDR2 SVGAGI (reference sequence). The CDR3 is 13 residues long. The CDR3 DNA is TGTGCCACCCGCGGGGGATTGTCCTACGAGCAGTACTTC. Protein product: CATRGGLSYEQYF.

The chain carries TRBV7-3 and TRBJ2-3; D is possibly TRBD1 (6 bases). The germline gives CDR1 SGHTA, CDR2 FQGTGA. Trimming pared 5 bases from V and 2 bases from J, leaving 11 bases between. The CDR3 spans 14 residues. The CDR3 DNA reads as TGTGCCAGCAGCCGTGGGACACACACAGATACGCAGTATTTT. As protein: CASSRGTHTDTQYF.

The CDR3 here is CASSESSWTGYNSPLHF. CDR3 DNA sequence: TGCGCCAGCAGTGAATCTTCTTGGACGGGTTATAATTCACCCCTCCACTTT. The chain is built from TRBV10-2 and TRBJ1-6, with D uncertain. The CDR3 totals 17 residues. The V end was cut by 3 bases, the J end by 4 bases, with 16 bases between. Per the germline V gene, CDR1 is WSHSY and CDR2 is SAAADI.

This chain connects TRBV4-1 to TRBJ1-5, with no clear D. The CDR3 is 14 amino acids. Germline loops: CDR1 MGHRA, CDR2 YSYEKL. V lost 1 base, J lost 2 bases, and 6 bases lay in between. As DNA, the CDR3 is TGCGCCAGCAGCCAAGCGGCCGGCAATCAGCCCCAGCATTTT. Encoded protein: CASSQAAGNQPQHF.

The chain joins TRBV7-3 to TRBJ2-1; 8 bases fit TRBD2. The J segment lost 4 bases and the V segment lost 6 bases, leaving 5 bases of the junction unmatched. The CDR3 runs to 14 residues. The V gene's germline CDR1 is SGHTA and CDR2 FQGTGA. CDR3 DNA sequence: TGTGCCAGCAGTCAATTAGCGGGGTACAATGAGCAGTTCTTC. Amino acid sequence: CASSQLAGYNEQFF.

The chain recombines TRBV2 with TRBJ1-6, with D possibly TRBD1 on 5 matching bases. This CDR3 comprises 15 residues. Germline V gives CDR1 SNHLY, CDR2 FYNNEI. Trimming removed 4 bases from V and 10 bases from J, with 17 bases in between. The CDR3 nucleotides read TGTGCCAGCAGTGGCTCGAGGGGAAGAGTATCACCCCTCCACTTT. It is translated as CASSGSRGRVSPLHF.

The chain has TRBV2 and TRBJ2-3; 7 bases are a match to TRBD1. The length of the CDR3 is 15 residues. J gave up 0 bases and V 5 bases, and 5 bases lay outside the gene matches. Germline loops: CDR1 SNHLY, CDR2 FYNNEI. In nucleotides, the CDR3 is TGTGCCAGCAGTCGAGACAGGGCGAGCACAGATACGCAGTATTTT. Its translation is CASSRDRASTDTQYF.

This chain links TRBV18 with TRBJ2-5, with D possibly matching TRBD1 (6 bases). Looked up from germline, CDR1 is KGHSH and CDR2 is LQKENI. This CDR3 has 14 amino acids. V was shortened by 4 bases and J by 1 base, with 10 bases between the two germline ends. DNA for the CDR3: TGTGCCAGCTCACGGGGGCAGGGCCAAGAGACCCAGTACTTC. Its protein product is CASSRGQGQETQYF.

The V call is TRBV6-1, the J call TRBJ2-7, with D perhaps given as TRBD1 or TRBD2 (5 bases each). CDR1 and CDR2 from the germline V gene are MNHNS and SASEGT. The CDR3 is 14 residues long. V lost 6 bases and J lost 1, with 13 bases in between. CDR3 region: CASSGTANSYEQYF. CDR3 nucleotides: TGTGCCAGCAGCGGGACGGCGAATTCCTACGAGCAGTACTTC.

This clone was found a few times. This chain uses TRBV29-1 with TRBJ2-1; 10 positions match TRBD2. CDR3 length equals 14 residues. With V trimmed by 4 bases and J by 6 bases, 6 bases remained unmatched. CDR1 SQVTM and CDR2 ANQGSEA come from the germline V gene. DNA of the CDR3: TGCAGCGTTGCTCTAGCGGGAGTACTCAATGAGCAGTTCTTC. It translates to CSVALAGVLNEQFF.